Shown below are 5 T cell receptor beta chains from a single sample sequenced in a study of shared clonotypes between healthy human individuals. Only CD45RO-negative cells positively selected for CCR7 counted as naive CD8 cells, so terminally differentiated effector memory CD45RA+ cells were excluded. Assay: immunoSEQ multiplex PCR; the TCRdb copy retains only in-frame clones and omits some. Of about 2.1 million clones detected, 85% to 95% appear once; the ten largest clones hold under 2%. Input material: naive CD8+ T cells from PBMCs. These receptors were collected from a man in his late teens or twenties in good health. Some clones in this sample may be carry-over from other donors' samples.

V and J are TRBV27 and TRBJ1-5; D is perhaps TRBD1 (6 bases). CDR1 and CDR2 from the germline V gene are MNHEY and SMNVEV (reference sequence). There are 15 residues in the CDR3. Deletions cut 7 bases from V and 0 bases from J, with 13 bases between. The CDR3 sequence is CASTPRGLSNQPQHF. CDR3 nucleotide sequence: TGTGCCAGCACCCCCAGGGGCCTTAGCAATCAGCCCCAGCATTTT.

This chain uses TRBV27 with TRBJ2-3; 11 bases match TRBD1. This CDR3 region has 19 residues. The J segment lost 2 bases and the V segment lost 3 bases, leaving 13 bases of the junction unmatched. Germline V gene data show CDR1 as MNHEY and CDR2 as SMNVEV (reference sequence). CDR3 coding DNA: TGTGCCAGCAGTTTTCTCCCGGGACAGGGGGAGGGACCCACAGATACGCAGTATTTT. It yields the protein CASSFLPGQGEGPTDTQYF.

The chain uses TRBV4-1 and TRBJ1-2; possibly TRBD1 for D (6 bases). The germline V gene has CDR1 MGHRA and CDR2 YSYEKL. The CDR3 loop spans 16 amino acids. The germline V and J ends were trimmed by 0 bases and 0 bases, with 11 bases remaining between them. As DNA, the CDR3 is TGCGCCAGCAGCCAAGACCCCAGGGGAGCTAACTATGGCTACACCTTC. Amino acid sequence: CASSQDPRGANYGYTF.

This chain links TRBV6-1 with TRBJ2-7; D gene unclear. This CDR3 is 14 amino acids long. Looked up from germline, CDR1 is MNHNS and CDR2 is SASEGT. Trimming took 4 bases from V and 4 from J, leaving 14 bases between them. The CDR3 reads CASSGWQTQYEQYF. CDR3 coding DNA: TGTGCCAGCAGTGGATGGCAGACCCAATACGAGCAGTACTTC.

Remarks on this clone: Other DNA sequences from this sample encode an identical CDR3 as well. This rearrangement joins TRBV29-1 to TRBJ1-2; D is unresolved. Germline lookup yields CDR1 SQVTM and CDR2 ANQGSEA. This CDR3 is 14 amino acids long. Trimming took 0 bases from V and 2 from J, leaving 10 bases between them. Written as DNA, the CDR3 is TGCAGCGTTGAAGATTGGGCTGACAACTATGGCTACACCTTC. Its translation: CSVEDWADNYGYTF.